The 32 T cell receptor beta chains listed next were all sequenced from one sample in a study of PD-1 blockade in classical Hodgkin lymphoma. Sequencing was performed with immunoSEQ multiplex PCR; in TCRdb, only in-frame clones are kept and a portion is missing. This sample has around 31,000 clones; approximately 85% occur once, and the top ten carry about 15%. The time point: cycle 4 day 1 (C4D1), after less than seven weeks of nivolumab. Exposure to brentuximab vedotin varied, and each patient had relapsed following autologous stem cell transplantation. Sequencing was performed on peripheral blood mononuclear cells (PBMCs), taken before the fourth cycle of nivolumab. The receptors come from a human donor with classical Hodgkin lymphoma.

The rearrangement links TRBV27 to TRBJ2-7, with 10 bases matching TRBD1. With 6 bases clipped from V and 3 bases from J, the junction kept 11 bases outside the gene matches. The CDR3 covers 16 residues. Germline values: CDR1 MNHEY, CDR2 SMNVEV (reference sequence). Written as DNA, the CDR3 is TGTGCCAGCAGCCGAGGAGTAGGACAGGGGGACTACGAGCAGTACTTC. This gives the protein CASSRGVGQGDYEQYF.

This clone was detected only a few times. This chain joins TRBV2 and TRBJ2-5; TRBD1 agrees at 11 bases. The CDR3 is 15 amino acids. Trimming at V came to 7 bases and at J to 2 bases, leaving 6 bases not matched to a gene. CDR1 is SNHLY, CDR2 FYNNEI, per germline. In nucleotides, the CDR3 is TGTGCCAGCACTATGGACAGGGGGCTTCAAGAGACCCAGTACTTC. Translation gives CASTMDRGLQETQYF.

This clone was seen a few times. This sequence joins TRBV27 and TRBJ1-1, with D maybe TRBD1 (6 bases). The germline V and J ends were trimmed by 3 bases and 5 bases, with 13 bases remaining between them. Looked up from germline, CDR1 is MNHEY and CDR2 is SMNVEV (reference sequence). The CDR3 totals 14 residues. CDR3 region: CASSFKTGVTEAFF. CDR3 DNA: TGTGCCAGCAGTTTTAAGACAGGCGTTACTGAAGCTTTCTTT.

This chain links TRBV7-2 with TRBJ1-3; possibly TRBD1 for D (5 bases). Looked up from germline, CDR1 is SGHTA and CDR2 is FQGNSA. Trimming stripped 2 bases from V and 10 bases from J, with 15 bases between. The CDR3 is 14 residues long. CDR3 in DNA: TGTGCCAGCAGCTTAAGCGGCGACAGACATACCATATATTTT. As protein: CASSLSGDRHTIYF.

The V call is TRBV5-1, the J call TRBJ1-1, with 7 bases identical to TRBD1. The CDR3 runs 16 residues. Germline trimming cut 0 bases from V and 1 base from J; bases unmatched to any gene: 6. Germline CDR1 SGHRS, CDR2 YFSETQ. The CDR3 region has the DNA TGCGCCAGCAGCTTGGATCTCGACAGGGCGAACACTGAAGCTTTCTTT. It is translated as CASSLDLDRANTEAFF.

The CDR3 sequence: CASSLSPRRVGANVLTF. CDR3 nucleotides: TGTGCCAGCAGTTTATCTCCCAGGAGAGTTGGGGCCAACGTCCTGACTTTC. The J gene is TRBJ2-6, the V gene TRBV27, with unresolved D. The V gene lost 0 bases and the J gene lost 3 bases, with 12 bases spanning the gap. This CDR3 comprises 17 residues. The germline gives CDR1 MNHEY, CDR2 SMNVEV (reference sequence).

The chain has TRBV11-3 and TRBJ2-5; D ambiguous. The V gene's germline CDR1 is SGHNT and CDR2 YENEEA. This CDR3 region has 14 residues. V was clipped by 6 bases and J by 5 bases, with 16 bases between them. The CDR3: CASSPGSRSETQYF. The CDR3 bases are TGTGCCAGCAGTCCTGGAAGTCGGTCTGAGACCCAGTACTTC. The whole variable domain, filled in from reference TRBV11-3 and TRBJ2-5, reads EAGVVQSPRYKIIEKKQPVAFWCNPISGHNTLYWYLQNLGQGPELLIRYENEEAVDDSQLPKDRFSAERLKGVDSTLKIQPAELGDSAVYLCASSPGSRSETQYFGPGTRLLVL.

This clone appeared a single time. This sequence joins TRBV6-1 and TRBJ2-7; D is uncertain. CDR3 length: 13 residues. Trimming stripped 5 bases from V and 5 bases from J, with 13 bases between. Germline loops: CDR1 MNHNS, CDR2 SASEGT. CDR3 region: CASSWKESHEQYF. For the CDR3, the DNA is TGTGCCAGCAGTTGGAAAGAGTCCCACGAGCAGTACTTC.

The rearrangement joins TRBV18 to TRBJ1-1; a possible D gene is TRBD1 (5 bases). There are 16 residues in the CDR3. Germline V lookup: CDR1 KGHSH, CDR2 LQKENI. Trimming pared 2 bases from V and 0 bases from J, leaving 13 bases between. The CDR3 DNA sequence: TGTGCCAGCTCACCAGTCGTTACAGGAATGAACACTGAAGCTTTCTTT. Translation gives CASSPVVTGMNTEAFF.

This sequence joins TRBV18 and TRBJ1-5; no definite D call. Germline CDR1 KGHSH, CDR2 LQKENI. This CDR3 is 13 amino acids long. Trimming left V 3 bases short and J 4 bases short, with 7 bases between. The CDR3 sequence is CASSPADNQPQHF. In DNA, the CDR3 is TGTGCCAGCTCACCGGCAGATAATCAGCCCCAGCATTTT. The variable domain in full, with the rest retrieved from reference TRBV18 and TRBJ1-5, is NAGVMQNPRHLVRRRGQEARLRCSPMKGHSHVYWYRQLPEEGLKFMVYLQKENIIDESGMPKERFSAEFPKEGPSILRIQQVVRGDSAAYFCASSPADNQPQHFGDGTRLSIL.

The gene calls are TRBV7-2 and TRBJ1-2; D unclear. Trimming pared 1 base from V and 6 bases from J, leaving 12 bases between. CDR3 length equals 14 residues. Germline assignment: CDR1 SGHTA and CDR2 FQGNSA. CDR3 DNA: TGTGCCAGCAGCTTAGGCAGTCTATTCCATGGCTACACCTTC. It is translated as CASSLGSLFHGYTF.

By sample fraction, this clone is medium-sized. The rearrangement joins TRBV7-9 to TRBJ1-2, with D unresolved. The CDR3 has 14 residues. Germline V gives CDR1 SEHNR, CDR2 FQNEAQ (reference sequence). Trimming removed 1 base from V and 2 bases from J, with 8 bases in between. The CDR3 loop is CASSLVLENYGYTF. The CDR3 DNA is TGTGCCAGCAGCTTAGTCTTGGAAAACTATGGCTACACCTTC.

The J gene is TRBJ2-1, the V gene TRBV29-1; D is unclear. V lost 5 bases, J lost 7 bases, and 24 bases lay in between. Germline values: CDR1 SQVTM, CDR2 ANQGSEA. The CDR3 extends over 16 amino acids. CDR3 nucleotides: TGCAGCGTTAAAACCACCGGACGTAATCACCCGAATGAGCAGTTCTTC. It yields the protein CSVKTTGRNHPNEQFF.

J is TRBJ2-5 and V is TRBV7-6; D is undetermined. The germline CDR1 and CDR2 sequences are SGHVS and FNYEAQ. The CDR3 covers 13 residues. The ends were cut back, 5 bases at V and 5 bases at J, with 12 bases in the middle. The CDR3 DNA is TGTGCCAGCAGCCCAGTTGGACCGGAGACCCAGTACTTC. Its protein product is CASSPVGPETQYF.

CDR3 in amino acids: CASSLESGGTEAFF. The CDR3 region has the DNA TGTGCCAGCAGCTTAGAGTCGGGGGGCACTGAAGCTTTCTTT. The chain recombines TRBV7-9 with TRBJ1-1, with D maybe TRBD1 (5 bases). V lost 1 base, J lost 4 bases, and 10 bases lay in between. Germline V gene data show CDR1 as SEHNR and CDR2 as FQNEAQ (reference sequence). The CDR3 extends over 14 amino acids.

The chain carries TRBV7-9 and TRBJ2-1; D is uncertain. V was clipped by 1 base and J by 6 bases, with 10 bases between them. CDR1 and CDR2 (germline): SEHNR, FQNEAQ (reference sequence). The CDR3 is 14 amino acids. CDR3 region: CASSLDIPGNEQFF. The CDR3 bases are TGTGCCAGCAGCTTAGACATCCCGGGCAATGAGCAGTTCTTC.

This clone was recorded only once. This rearrangement joins TRBV7-9 to TRBJ1-2; D unclear. CDR1 and CDR2 from the germline V gene are SEHNR and FQNEAQ (reference sequence). V lost 0 bases to trimming and J lost 0 bases, with 8 bases between them. The length of the CDR3 is 15 residues. CDR3 sequence: CASSLALGANYGYTF. The CDR3 DNA sequence: TGTGCCAGCAGCTTAGCGCTCGGGGCTAACTATGGCTACACCTTC.

This chain uses TRBV27 with TRBJ2-1; D remains ambiguous. From germline, CDR1 is MNHEY and CDR2 SMNVEV (reference sequence). The CDR3 loop spans 11 amino acids. V was trimmed by 6 bases and J by 3 bases, leaving 3 bases between them. The CDR3 sequence is CASSNYNEQFF. The CDR3, as DNA: TGTGCCAGCAGCAACTACAATGAGCAGTTCTTC.

The chain recombines TRBV30 with TRBJ2-1; D perhaps matches TRBD1 (5 bases). The V end lost 8 bases, the J end lost 1 base, and 15 bases lay between the germline ends. Germline V gene lookup returns CDR1 GTSNPN and CDR2 SVGIG (reference sequence). This CDR3 spans 14 amino acids. For the CDR3, the DNA is TGTGCCATCCTTAGGCAGGGATCCTACAATGAGCAGTTCTTC. Translated, it gives CAILRQGSYNEQFF.

This chain links TRBV4-2 with TRBJ1-2; D gene uncertain. Per germline, CDR1 LGHNA and CDR2 YNFKEQ. The CDR3 extends over 15 amino acids. V shed 4 bases and J shed 5 bases, with 17 bases lying between them. The CDR3 DNA is TGTGCCAGCAGCCGTCCAAGGTTGGGAGGGTATGGCTACACCTTC. It yields the protein CASSRPRLGGYGYTF.

This chain connects TRBV19 to TRBJ1-5; a weak D match, TRBD1 (6 bases). Deletions cut 6 bases from V and 0 bases from J, with 12 bases between. Germline CDR1 and CDR2: LNHDA and SQIVND (reference sequence). The CDR3 spans 15 residues. The CDR3 loop reads CASSKQGFSNQPQHF. CDR3 nucleotides: TGTGCCAGTAGCAAACAGGGCTTTAGCAATCAGCCCCAGCATTTT.

The chain uses TRBV5-1 and TRBJ1-1; 11 nucleotides line up with TRBD1. V trimming: 0 bases; J trimming: 4 bases; junction bases outside the gene matches: 2. Germline V lookup: CDR1 SGHRS, CDR2 YFSETQ. This CDR3 is 15 amino acids long. As DNA, the CDR3 is TGCGCCAGCAGCTTGGGGACAGGGGGCCTCACTGAAGCTTTCTTT. The encoded protein is CASSLGTGGLTEAFF.

This chain connects TRBV6-5 to TRBJ1-2, with unresolved D. V was pared by 7 bases and J by 0 bases, with 15 bases between. The CDR3 is 15 amino acids. CDR1 and CDR2 from the germline V gene are MNHEY and SVGAGI. CDR3 nucleotides: TGTGCCAGCAATCCGCACATGGGGTCTAACTATGGCTACACCTTC. Its translation: CASNPHMGSNYGYTF.

J is TRBJ2-5 and V is TRBV7-9, with 10 bases aligning to TRBD2. The V gene end was trimmed by 2 bases and the J gene end by 2 bases; junction bases not matched to a gene: 14. CDR1 is SEHNR and CDR2 is FQNEAQ in the germline V gene (reference sequence). The CDR3 is 19 amino acids. The CDR3 reads CASSLWRPSGGSKQETQYF. CDR3 in DNA: TGTGCCAGCAGCTTATGGCGTCCTAGCGGGGGCTCCAAACAAGAGACCCAGTACTTC.

The gene calls are TRBV28 and TRBJ1-1; D is unresolved. Germline V CDR1 and CDR2: MDHEN, SYDVKM. V was clipped by 7 bases and J by 4 bases, with 13 bases between them. The CDR3 is 13 residues long. The CDR3 loop reads CASTTRGTTEAFF. The DNA of the CDR3 is TGTGCCAGCACCACACGGGGTACCACTGAAGCTTTCTTT.

This clone has a handful of counts. The V gene is TRBV4-3, the J gene TRBJ2-5; 8 nucleotides align to TRBD2. Germline V gene lookup returns CDR1 LGHNA and CDR2 YSLEER. Germline trimming cut 0 bases from V and 3 bases from J; bases unmatched to any gene: 6. This CDR3 spans 16 amino acids. DNA for the CDR3: TGCGCCAGCAGCCAAGATTGGCTAGCGGGTGAAGAGACCCAGTACTTC. This gives the protein CASSQDWLAGEETQYF.

This clone has just one count. The chain couples TRBV29-1 to TRBJ1-1; the D is unclear. This CDR3 is 11 amino acids long. CDR1 is SQVTM and CDR2 is ANQGSEA in the germline V gene. Trimming left V 7 bases short and J 5 bases short, with 11 bases between. CDR3 nucleotides: TGCAGCGCTCTCCGGGAAACTGAAGCTTTCTTT. Translation: CSALRETEAFF.

The chain recombines TRBV6-6 with TRBJ2-3; 8 bases are shared with TRBD2. Per the germline V gene, CDR1 is MNHNY and CDR2 is SVGAGI (reference sequence). The V and J ends lost 2 bases and 4 bases, in that order; junction bases with no gene match: 5. The CDR3 sequence is 15 residues long. CDR3 loop: CASSYRGGPADTQYF. Written as DNA, the CDR3 is TGTGCCAGCAGTTACCGGGGGGGTCCCGCAGATACGCAGTATTTT.

The chain employs TRBV4-3 and TRBJ2-7, with D perhaps matching TRBD2 (5 bases). CDR3 length: 14 amino acids. The V gene lost 0 bases and the J gene lost 8 bases, with 14 bases spanning the gap. Germline assignment: CDR1 LGHNA and CDR2 YSLEER. CDR3 in DNA: TGCGCCAGCAGCCAAGATCCGAACGGGAAAAAGCAGTACTTC. Translated: CASSQDPNGKKQYF.

The gene calls are TRBV5-5 and TRBJ2-1, with a tentative D call TRBD1 (6 bases). The CDR3 covers 13 residues. V was pared by 1 base and J by 5 bases, with 7 bases between. Germline CDR1 SGHKS, CDR2 YYEKEE (reference sequence). The CDR3 nucleotides read TGTGCCAGCAGCTTGTACAGGGACAATGAGCAGTTCTTC. Protein sequence: CASSLYRDNEQFF.

The gene calls are TRBV5-1 and TRBJ1-2; TRBD1 aligns across 8 bases. This CDR3 has 16 amino acids. Losses at the gene ends were 3 bases for V and 0 bases for J; bases not matched to a gene: 7. Germline V CDR1 and CDR2: SGHRS, YFSETQ. The CDR3 DNA reads as TGCGCCAGCAGCTCCATTATGACAGGGGCTAACTATGGCTACACCTTC. Protein: CASSSIMTGANYGYTF.

The chain couples TRBV2 to TRBJ1-1; D unclear. The CDR3 runs to 13 residues. Between the trimmed V and J ends, which lost 4 bases and 0 bases, there was a span of 6 bases. CDR1 SNHLY and CDR2 FYNNEI come from the germline V gene. CDR3 bases: TGTGCCAGCAGTGTCGAATTGAACACTGAAGCTTTCTTT. Its translation: CASSVELNTEAFF.